This TCR beta chain was observed in a study of blood T cell repertoires in COVID-19. Study information: Symptom resolution, clearance, or two negative PCRs marked donors in Cohort 3 as recovered. T cells, B-cell-depleted T cells, or PBMCs provided the cDNA or gDNA that served as material.

Produced via immunoSEQ multiplex PCR; TCRdb's table is partial and in-frame only. The repertoire includes around 360,000 clones, 80% to 90% of them detected once, and less than 2.5% sits in the top ten. All enrollees were about 18 to 100 years old and from 24 US areas. Cohort assignment relied on participant-reported clinical history. Looked up from germline, CDR1 is SNHLY and CDR2 is FYNNEI. The V end lost 4 bases, the J end lost 1 base, and 10 bases lay between the germline ends. This CDR3 contains 14 residues. This rearrangement joins TRBV2 to TRBJ1-1; D remains unclear. Source material: PBMCs or T cells enriched from blood (not recorded which). The clonotype was recovered from a man aged 40-49 years in a cohort exposed to, infected with or recovered from COVID-19 (not recorded which). The CDR3 coding sequence is TGTGCCAGCAGTGCCTATGGGCCGAACACTGAAGCTTTCTTT. Translated, it gives CASSAYGPNTEAFF.